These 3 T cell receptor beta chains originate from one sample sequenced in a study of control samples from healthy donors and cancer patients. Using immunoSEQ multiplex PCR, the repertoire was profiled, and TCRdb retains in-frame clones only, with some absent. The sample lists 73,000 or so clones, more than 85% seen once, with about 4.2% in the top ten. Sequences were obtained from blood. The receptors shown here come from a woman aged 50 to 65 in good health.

DNA for the CDR3: TGTGCCAGCAGCCCGCAGGGACTAGCGGAAAAGGCCAACAATGAGCAGTTCTTC. Translating gives CASSPQGLAEKANNEQFF. The chain is built from TRBV28 and TRBJ2-1, with 11 bases lining up with TRBD2. Germline-derived CDR1 and CDR2 are MDHEN and SYDVKM. Germline trimming cut 6 bases from V and 5 bases from J; bases unmatched to any gene: 15. The CDR3 has 18 residues.

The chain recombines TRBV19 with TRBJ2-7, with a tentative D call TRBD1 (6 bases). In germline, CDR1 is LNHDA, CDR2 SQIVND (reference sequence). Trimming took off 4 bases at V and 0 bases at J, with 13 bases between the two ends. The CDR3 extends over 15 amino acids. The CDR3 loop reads CASSTGHSSSYEQYF. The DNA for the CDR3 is TGTGCCAGTAGTACGGGACACTCGAGCTCCTACGAGCAGTACTTC.

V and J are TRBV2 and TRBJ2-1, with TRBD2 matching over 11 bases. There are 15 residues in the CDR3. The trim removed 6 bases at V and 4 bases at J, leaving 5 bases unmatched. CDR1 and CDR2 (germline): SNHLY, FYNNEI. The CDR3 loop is CASRAGTSGYNEQFF. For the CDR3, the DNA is TGTGCCAGCAGAGCCGGGACTAGCGGTTACAATGAGCAGTTCTTC.